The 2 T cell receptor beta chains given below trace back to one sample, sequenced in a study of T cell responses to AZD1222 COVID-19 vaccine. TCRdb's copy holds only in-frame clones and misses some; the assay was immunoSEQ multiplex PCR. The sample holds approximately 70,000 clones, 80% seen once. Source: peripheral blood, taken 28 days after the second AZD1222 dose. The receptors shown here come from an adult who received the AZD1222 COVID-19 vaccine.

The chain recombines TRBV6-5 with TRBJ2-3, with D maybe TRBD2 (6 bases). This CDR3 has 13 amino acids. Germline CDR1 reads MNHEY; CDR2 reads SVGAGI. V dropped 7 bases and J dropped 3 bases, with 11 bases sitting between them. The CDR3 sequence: CASTPAGTDTQYF. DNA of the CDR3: TGTGCCAGCACCCCCGCGGGGACAGATACGCAGTATTTT.

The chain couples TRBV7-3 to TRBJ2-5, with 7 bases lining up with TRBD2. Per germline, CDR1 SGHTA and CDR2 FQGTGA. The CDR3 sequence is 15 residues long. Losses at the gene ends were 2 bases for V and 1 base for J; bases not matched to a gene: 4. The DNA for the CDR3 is TGTGCCAGCAGCTTAGATGGCGGGGGCCAAGAGACCCAGTACTTC. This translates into CASSLDGGGQETQYF.